These T cell receptor beta chains were read from a single sample in a study of T-cell reconstitution after alpha-beta-depleted transplantation in children. TCRdb re-derived calls from the PCR reads in MiXCR, one entry per CDR3 protein. The sample has approximately 98,000 distinct CDR3 sequences; 5.5% to 7% are singletons. The sequenced sample was PBMCs, mostly from graft donor cells, obtained 360 days after TCRalphabeta/CD19-depleted stem cell transplant. The receptors come from a male patient between 2 and 15 years old who had a stem cell transplant for acute lymphoblastic leukemia, so the T cells may come from the graft donor. Both conserved end residues are part of each CDR3. D genes are given only for firm matches. A clone size is listed for some rows: how often the clone was seen (once, few, many), or a class if it is expanded.

D gene: .; clone size: .; V gene: TRBV6-2/TRBV6-3; J gene: TRBJ2-7; CDR3 protein: CATQPAPRSYEQYF; CDR3 DNA: TGTGCCACCCAACCGGCTCCTCGCTCCTACGAGCAGTACTTC
D gene: .; clone size: .; V gene: TRBV6-1; J gene: TRBJ2-7; CDR3 protein: CASRLPYEQYF; CDR3 DNA: TGTGCCAGCAGACTTCCCTACGAGCAGTACTTC
D gene: .; clone size: many; V gene: TRBV24-1; J gene: TRBJ2-1; CDR3 protein: CATSEPGPNEQFF; CDR3 DNA: TGTGCCACCAGTGAACCAGGCCCTAATGAGCAGTTCTTC
D gene: TRBD2; clone size: few; V gene: TRBV20-1; J gene: TRBJ2-5; CDR3 protein: CSARDRPSGRVERETQYF; CDR3 DNA: TGCAGTGCTAGAGATCGCCCTAGCGGGAGGGTAGAAAGGGAGACCCAGTACTTC
D gene: .; clone size: many; V gene: TRBV28; J gene: TRBJ1-1; CDR3 protein: CASSWMGALNTEAFF; CDR3 DNA: TGTGCCAGCAGTTGGATGGGGGCCTTGAACACTGAAGCTTTCTTT
D gene: .; clone size: .; V gene: TRBV9; J gene: TRBJ1-2; CDR3 protein: CASSSGAHGYTF; CDR3 DNA: TGTGCCAGCAGCTCAGGGGCCCATGGCTACACCTTC
D gene: TRBD2; clone size: many; V gene: TRBV10-3; J gene: TRBJ2-3; CDR3 protein: CAISEPSGMSTDTQYF; CDR3 DNA: TGTGCCATCAGTGAGCCTAGCGGGATGAGCACAGATACGCAGTATTTT
D gene: TRBD2; clone size: .; V gene: TRBV28; J gene: TRBJ2-7; CDR3 protein: CASRTSGRATPEQYF; CDR3 DNA: TGTGCCAGCAGGACTAGCGGGAGGGCCACCCCCGAGCAGTACTTC
D gene: .; clone size: many; V gene: TRBV24-1; J gene: TRBJ2-3; CDR3 protein: CATSDLSDTQYF; CDR3 DNA: TGTGCCACCAGTGATTTGAGTGATACGCAGTATTTT
D gene: .; clone size: many; V gene: TRBV7-2; J gene: TRBJ2-7; CDR3 protein: CASSYRDPYEQYF; CDR3 DNA: TGTGCCAGCAGCTACAGGGACCCCTACGAGCAGTACTTC
D gene: TRBD1; clone size: .; V gene: TRBV4-3; J gene: TRBJ2-5; CDR3 protein: CASSQDGQGEETQYF; CDR3 DNA: TGCGCCAGCAGCCAAGATGGGCAGGGGGAAGAGACCCAGTACTTC
D gene: .; clone size: .; V gene: TRBV11-2; J gene: TRBJ1-2; CDR3 protein: CASSAPRRASGGYTF; CDR3 DNA: TGTGCCAGCAGCGCCCCAAGACGAGCCTCGGGAGGCTACACCTTC
D gene: .; clone size: many; V gene: TRBV4-1; J gene: TRBJ2-5; CDR3 protein: CASSRMGQETQYF; CDR3 DNA: TGCGCCAGCAGCCGGATGGGCCAAGAGACCCAGTACTTC
D gene: .; clone size: many; V gene: TRBV4-1; J gene: TRBJ2-1; CDR3 protein: CASSHAGEQFF; CDR3 DNA: TGCGCCAGCAGCCATGCAGGTGAGCAGTTCTTC
D gene: TRBD1; clone size: many; V gene: TRBV7-2; J gene: TRBJ2-1; CDR3 protein: CASSLGQGAEQFF; CDR3 DNA: TGTGCCAGCAGCCTGGGACAGGGGGCTGAGCAGTTCTTC
D gene: .; clone size: many; V gene: TRBV7-9; J gene: TRBJ2-1; CDR3 protein: CASSPRWWIPGNEQFF; CDR3 DNA: TGTGCCAGCAGCCCGAGGTGGTGGATTCCGGGGAATGAGCAGTTCTTC
D gene: TRBD2; clone size: many; V gene: TRBV7-9; J gene: TRBJ2-7; CDR3 protein: CASSLGSGSYEQYF; CDR3 DNA: TGTGCCAGCAGCTTAGGTAGCGGGAGCTACGAGCAGTACTTC
D gene: TRBD2; clone size: .; V gene: TRBV9; J gene: TRBJ2-3; CDR3 protein: CASSFEAGSTDTQYF; CDR3 DNA: TGTGCCAGCAGCTTCGAAGCGGGAAGCACAGATACGCAGTATTTT
D gene: .; clone size: many; V gene: TRBV11-2; J gene: TRBJ1-1; CDR3 protein: CASSPSRGRPLNTEAFF; CDR3 DNA: TGTGCCAGCAGCCCCAGTAGGGGAAGGCCCTTGAACACTGAAGCTTTCTTT
D gene: .; clone size: few; V gene: TRBV21-1; J gene: TRBJ2-2; CDR3 protein: CASSTNRGNLNTGELFF; CDR3 DNA: TGTGCCAGCAGCACGAACCGGGGCAATTTGAACACCGGGGAGCTGTTTTTT
D gene: .; clone size: many; V gene: TRBV2; J gene: TRBJ2-3; CDR3 protein: CASSSTGGGTDTQYF; CDR3 DNA: TGTGCCAGCAGTAGTACAGGGGGGGGCACAGATACGCAGTATTTT
D gene: .; clone size: few; V gene: TRBV24-1; J gene: TRBJ2-7; CDR3 protein: CATSDPENYEQYF; CDR3 DNA: TGTGCCACCAGTGACCCAGAAAACTACGAGCAGTACTTC
D gene: TRBD2; clone size: .; V gene: TRBV15; J gene: TRBJ2-3; CDR3 protein: CATSGSGASTDTQYF; CDR3 DNA: TGTGCCACCAGCGGTAGCGGGGCTAGCACAGATACGCAGTATTTT
D gene: TRBD1; clone size: few; V gene: TRBV5-4; J gene: TRBJ1-2; CDR3 protein: CASSLVGTGYGYTF; CDR3 DNA: TGTGCCAGCAGCTTGGTTGGGACAGGGTATGGCTACACCTTC
D gene: .; clone size: many; V gene: TRBV27; J gene: TRBJ1-4; CDR3 protein: CASSLSSGFNEKLFF; CDR3 DNA: TGTGCCAGCAGTTTATCTTCAGGATTTAATGAAAAACTGTTTTTT
D gene: TRBD1; clone size: .; V gene: TRBV6-2/TRBV6-3; J gene: TRBJ2-7; CDR3 protein: CASRGQNYYEQYF; CDR3 DNA: TGTGCCAGCAGGGGACAGAATTACTACGAGCAGTACTTC
D gene: .; clone size: many; V gene: TRBV7-2; J gene: TRBJ2-3; CDR3 protein: CASSWGSGTDTQYF; CDR3 DNA: TGTGCCAGCAGCTGGGGTAGCGGCACAGATACGCAGTATTTT
D gene: .; clone size: many; V gene: TRBV18; J gene: TRBJ1-1; CDR3 protein: CASSPIRENTEAFF; CDR3 DNA: TGTGCCAGCTCACCCATCAGGGAGAACACTGAAGCTTTCTTT
D gene: TRBD1; clone size: few; V gene: TRBV19; J gene: TRBJ2-2; CDR3 protein: CASSWTGTGSTGELFF; CDR3 DNA: TGTGCCAGTAGTTGGACCGGGACAGGGAGCACCGGGGAGCTGTTTTTT
D gene: .; clone size: many; V gene: TRBV12-3/TRBV12-4; J gene: TRBJ2-7; CDR3 protein: CASSFVFHEQYF; CDR3 DNA: TGTGCCAGCAGTTTCGTGTTCCACGAGCAGTACTTC
D gene: .; clone size: .; V gene: TRBV27; J gene: TRBJ1-6; CDR3 protein: CASSSWTPESPLHF; CDR3 DNA: TGTGCCAGCAGTTCGTGGACTCCTGAATCACCCCTCCACTTT
D gene: .; clone size: .; V gene: TRBV6-1; J gene: TRBJ2-7; CDR3 protein: CATTVGVPIHEQYF; CDR3 DNA: TGTGCCACAACCGTCGGGGTTCCTATCCACGAGCAGTACTTC
D gene: .; clone size: many; V gene: TRBV10-3; J gene: TRBJ1-2; CDR3 protein: CAISESQRRGYGYTF; CDR3 DNA: TGTGCCATCAGTGAGTCTCAACGGAGAGGCTATGGCTACACCTTC
D gene: .; clone size: .; V gene: TRBV7-8; J gene: TRBJ1-3; CDR3 protein: CATRTLGNTIYF; CDR3 DNA: TGTGCCACCCGGACACTTGGAAACACCATATATTTT
D gene: .; clone size: many; V gene: TRBV29-1; J gene: TRBJ2-1; CDR3 protein: CSVEDGRYNEQFF; CDR3 DNA: TGCAGCGTTGAAGACGGAAGATACAATGAGCAGTTCTTC
D gene: .; clone size: .; V gene: TRBV4-3; J gene: TRBJ2-7; CDR3 protein: CASSQDSARWGLDYEQYF; CDR3 DNA: TGCGCCAGCAGCCAAGATTCGGCCCGGTGGGGGTTGGACTACGAGCAGTACTTC
D gene: TRBD1; clone size: .; V gene: TRBV27; J gene: TRBJ1-1; CDR3 protein: CASSKQGAMAEAFF; CDR3 DNA: TGTGCCAGCAGCAAACAGGGGGCGATGGCTGAAGCTTTCTTT
D gene: .; clone size: many; V gene: TRBV11-2; J gene: TRBJ1-1; CDR3 protein: CASSAARGVNTEAFF; CDR3 DNA: TGTGCCAGCAGCGCGGCGCGGGGGGTGAACACTGAAGCTTTCTTT
D gene: .; clone size: few; V gene: TRBV11-1; J gene: TRBJ2-1; CDR3 protein: CASWGDNEQFF; CDR3 DNA: TGTGCCAGCTGGGGGGACAATGAGCAGTTCTTC
D gene: .; clone size: few; V gene: TRBV27; J gene: TRBJ2-1; CDR3 protein: CASSLGGRANEQFF; CDR3 DNA: TGTGCCAGCAGTTTAGGTGGCAGGGCCAATGAGCAGTTCTTC
D gene: TRBD1; clone size: many; V gene: TRBV29-1; J gene: TRBJ2-2; CDR3 protein: CSVDPGGYTGELFF; CDR3 DNA: TGCAGCGTTGATCCAGGGGGTTACACCGGGGAGCTGTTTTTT
D gene: .; clone size: many; V gene: TRBV28; J gene: TRBJ1-5; CDR3 protein: CASSLLAGDRYSNQPQHF; CDR3 DNA: TGTGCCAGCAGTTTATTGGCAGGCGACCGATATAGCAATCAGCCCCAGCATTTT